The 18 T cell receptor beta chains presented below share a single source sample, sequenced in a study of cytomegalovirus exposure and HLA in healthy donors. Method: immunoSEQ multiplex PCR; TCRdb's copy keeps in-frame clones and lacks some. The sample lists 95,000 to 150,000 clones, roughly nine tenths seen once, with 1% to 1.4% in the top ten. The specimen sequenced was PBMCs. The origin of the receptors is a young woman in good health and CMV-seronegative.

The chain has TRBV19 and TRBJ2-3, with 14 bases matching TRBD2. CDR3 length: 19 residues. V was clipped by 7 bases and J by 3 bases; unmatched bases: 15. Germline V gene lookup returns CDR1 LNHDA and CDR2 SQIVND (reference sequence). The CDR3 sequence is CASTSLIGGTSGRTDTQYF. The DNA of the CDR3 is TGTGCCAGTACCTCCTTAATTGGGGGGACTAGCGGGAGAACAGATACGCAGTATTTT.

A note on this clone: The junction departs from germline at one end; a sequencing error may be responsible. The V and J genes are TRBV29-1 and TRBJ1-2; D gene unclear. The CDR3 sequence is 11 residues long. Germline-derived CDR1 and CDR2 are SQVTM and ANQGSEA. The CDR3 region is CSVEDLGSRDF. CDR3 sequence (DNA): TGCAGCGTTGAAGATCTCGGGAGTCGGGACTTC.

The chain is built from TRBV30 and TRBJ2-2; the match to TRBD2 covers 14 bases. Trimming cost V 1 base and J 7 bases; bases outside gene matches: 2. Germline loops: CDR1 GTSNPN, CDR2 SVGIG (reference sequence). The CDR3 length is 15 residues. The CDR3 sequence: CAWSGTSGGNGELFF. In DNA form, the CDR3 reads TGTGCCTGGAGTGGGACTAGCGGGGGGAACGGGGAGCTGTTTTTT. Together with reference TRBV30 and TRBJ2-2, the CDR3 gives the full variable domain: SQTIHQWPATLVQPVGSPLSLECTVEGTSNPNLYWYRQAAGRGLQLLFYSVGIGQISSEVPQNLSASRPQDRQFILSSKKLLLSDSGFYLCAWSGTSGGNGELFFGEGSRLTVL.

This clone was seen more than once but under ten times. The CDR3 coding sequence is TGTGCCAGCAGCGTACAGAACGGGGAGCTGTTTTTT. Translation gives CASSVQNGELFF. This sequence joins TRBV9 and TRBJ2-2; D is unclear. V was pared by 1 base and J by 7 bases, with 5 bases between. The length of the CDR3 is 12 residues. CDR1 SGDLS and CDR2 YYNGEE come from the germline V gene.

CDR3 in DNA: TGCAGCGTTCCTGGGGGACAAAACACCGGGGAGCTGTTTTTT. Amino acids: CSVPGGQNTGELFF. This sequence joins TRBV29-1 and TRBJ2-2, with D possibly being TRBD1 (6 bases). The CDR3 contains 14 residues. CDR1 is SQVTM, CDR2 ANQGSEA, per germline. Trimming took off 5 bases at V and 2 bases at J, with 12 bases between the two ends.

The rearrangement uses TRBV5-1 and TRBJ1-1; 8 nucleotides match TRBD1. This CDR3 is 17 amino acids long. Germline trimming cut 0 bases from V and 1 base from J; bases unmatched to any gene: 8. Germline CDR1 reads SGHRS; CDR2 reads YFSETQ. The CDR3 coding sequence is TGCGCCAGCAGCTTGGCCGGGACAGGTGTCCCGAACACTGAAGCTTTCTTT. Amino acid sequence: CASSLAGTGVPNTEAFF.

The chain is built from TRBV28 and TRBJ1-3; D uncertain. Trimming took off 5 bases at V and 2 bases at J, with 16 bases between the two ends. This CDR3 contains 16 residues. The V gene's germline CDR1 is MDHEN and CDR2 SYDVKM. The CDR3 spells CASSGGRVLAGNTIYF. The CDR3 DNA sequence: TGTGCCAGCAGTGGAGGGCGGGTTTTGGCTGGAAACACCATATATTTT.

The rearrangement links TRBV21-1 to TRBJ1-5. TRBV21-1 is noted as a pseudogene. This CDR3 region has 14 residues. CDR3 DNA: TGTGCCAGCAGCACACCGGGAAGCAATCAGCCCCAGCATTTT. This codes for CASSTPGSNQPQHF.

The gene calls are TRBV7-9 and TRBJ1-2, with 11 bases matching TRBD1. Germline CDR1 SEHNR, CDR2 FQNEAQ (reference sequence). Trimming removed 4 bases from V and 4 bases from J; junction bases left unmatched: 8. The CDR3 totals 16 residues. In DNA, the CDR3 is TGTGCCAGCAGCTCCCTCGGACAGGGGGCTGGCTATGGCTACACCTTC. Encoded protein: CASSSLGQGAGYGYTF.

This clone was found once. The rearrangement uses TRBV28 and TRBJ1-4, with D possibly TRBD1 on 5 matching bases. Germline V gene data show CDR1 as MDHEN and CDR2 as SYDVKM. This CDR3 spans 14 amino acids. The V and J ends lost 5 bases and 4 bases respectively, with 11 bases between them. CDR3 in DNA: TGTGCCAGCAGTACTACGGACATTAATGAAAAACTGTTTTTT. Translating it yields CASSTTDINEKLFF.

The J gene is TRBJ1-3, the V gene TRBV19, with D tentatively TRBD1 (5 bases). This CDR3 contains 14 residues. V was cut by 6 bases and J by 0 bases, with 9 bases left in between. Germline V CDR1 and CDR2: LNHDA, SQIVND (reference sequence). This chain's CDR3 is CASRVTVSGNTIYF. CDR3 sequence (DNA): TGTGCCAGTAGAGTGACAGTCTCTGGAAACACCATATATTTT.

This clone has more than one count but fewer than ten. The CDR3 sequence: CASSPPTGGTEAFF. Here the CDR3 DNA reads TGTGCCAGCTCACCACCAACAGGGGGCACTGAAGCTTTCTTT. This rearrangement joins TRBV18 to TRBJ1-1, with TRBD1 identical over 8 bases. The CDR3 is 14 residues long. Losses at the gene ends were 0 bases for V and 4 bases for J; bases not matched to a gene: 1. CDR1 is KGHSH and CDR2 is LQKENI in the germline V gene.

The chain links TRBV6-6 to TRBJ1-1, with 8 bases matching TRBD1. V shed 6 bases and J 10 bases; nucleotides not matched to a gene: 7. Germline V lookup: CDR1 MNHNY, CDR2 SVGAGI (reference sequence). The CDR3 totals 12 residues. The chain's CDR3 is CASSPIDRGAFF. CDR3 DNA sequence: TGTGCCAGCAGCCCCATCGACAGGGGAGCTTTCTTT.

In its sample, this clone was seen once. The V and J genes are TRBV28 and TRBJ2-7; perhaps TRBD2 as D (6 bases). CDR1 and CDR2 from the germline V gene are MDHEN and SYDVKM. Trimming removed 4 bases at V and 9 bases at J, with 16 bases between. The CDR3 is 13 residues long. CDR3 coding DNA: TGTGCCAGCAGTTCCGGGAGCCCGGGTAGGCAGTACGTC. This encodes CASSSGSPGRQYV.

The count of this clone is one. The chain combines TRBV19 with TRBJ2-3, with 12 bases aligning to TRBD2. CDR1 and CDR2 from the germline V gene are LNHDA and SQIVND (reference sequence). The CDR3 has 18 amino acids. With V trimmed by 3 bases and J by 0 bases, 7 bases remained unmatched. The DNA of the CDR3 is TGTGCCAGTAGTATCGGGCTAGCGGGAGGGAGTAGCACAGATACGCAGTATTTT. It codes for CASSIGLAGGSSTDTQYF. The full variable domain, its missing parts supplied by reference TRBV19 and TRBJ2-3, is DGGITQSPKYLFRKEGQNVTLSCEQNLNHDAMYWYRQDPGQGLRLIYYSQIVNDFQKGDIAEGYSVSREKKESFPLTVTSAQKNPTAFYLCASSIGLAGGSSTDTQYFGPGTRLTVL.

The V and J genes are TRBV30 and TRBJ2-2, with a weak D call TRBD1 (6 bases). The CDR3 is 12 amino acids. The ends were cut back, 3 bases at V and 8 bases at J, with 10 bases in the middle. The germline V gene encodes CDR1 GTSNPN and CDR2 SVGIG (reference sequence). The CDR3 nucleotides read TGTGCCTGGAGCCTTAGGGGGGGGGAGCTGTTTTTT. This codes for CAWSLRGGELFF.

The chain is built from TRBV7-9 and TRBJ2-1, with a weak D call TRBD1 (6 bases). V dropped 5 bases and J dropped 7 bases, with 18 bases sitting between them. Germline assignment: CDR1 SEHNR and CDR2 FQNEAQ (reference sequence). This CDR3 has 15 amino acids. CDR3 residues: CASSLDSRDTNEQFF. In DNA, the CDR3 is TGTGCCAGCAGCCTGGACAGTCGGGATACTAATGAGCAGTTCTTC.

The rearrangement uses TRBV15 and TRBJ1-2; D remains unclear. V lost 6 bases to trimming and J lost 2 bases, with 19 bases between them. The germline V gene encodes CDR1 LNHNV and CDR2 YYDKDF (reference sequence). The length of the CDR3 is 16 residues. CDR3 DNA: TGTGCCACCAGGAACGAGAGGGTGGTAGCCAACTATGGCTACACCTTC. It is translated as CATRNERVVANYGYTF.